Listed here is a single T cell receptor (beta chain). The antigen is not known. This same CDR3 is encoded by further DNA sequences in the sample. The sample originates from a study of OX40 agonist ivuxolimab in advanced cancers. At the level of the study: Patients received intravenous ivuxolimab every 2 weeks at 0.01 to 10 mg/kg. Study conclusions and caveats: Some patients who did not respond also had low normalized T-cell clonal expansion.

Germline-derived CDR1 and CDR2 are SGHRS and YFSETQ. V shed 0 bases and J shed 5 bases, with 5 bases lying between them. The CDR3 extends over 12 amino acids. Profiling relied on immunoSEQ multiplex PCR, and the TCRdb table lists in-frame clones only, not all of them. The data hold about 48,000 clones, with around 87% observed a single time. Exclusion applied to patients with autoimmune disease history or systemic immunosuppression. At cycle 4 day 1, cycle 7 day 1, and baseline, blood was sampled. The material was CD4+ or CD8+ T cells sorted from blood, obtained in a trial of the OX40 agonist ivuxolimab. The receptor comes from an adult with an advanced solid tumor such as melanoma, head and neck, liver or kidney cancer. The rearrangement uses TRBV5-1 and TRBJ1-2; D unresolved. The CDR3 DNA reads TGCGCCAGCAGCTTGGAAGGTTATGGCTACACCTTC. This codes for CASSLEGYGYTF.